This T cell receptor (beta chain) was captured by sequencing in a study of T cell repertoires in cytomegalovirus infection. Note on this clonotype: No antigen is known for it.

One entry per CDR3 protein, called by TCRdb with MiXCR from the reads. The sample has around 750,000 distinct CDR3 sequences, approximately 30% seen once. The receptor was derived from a human donor in good health (CMV status not recorded). Some clones in this sample may be carry-over from other donors' samples. Here the sequenced sample was cultured CD8+ T cells from PBMCs, taken from culture after CMV antigen stimulation.

CDR3 coding DNA: TGTGCCAGCAAGAAGGGAGGGGGGGAGCTGTTTTTT. Its translation is CASKKGGGELFF. The rearrangement joins TRBV11-3 to TRBJ2-2, with 7 nucleotides matching TRBD2. With V trimmed by 7 bases and J by 8 bases, 4 bases remained unmatched. Germline CDR1 is SGHNT and CDR2 is YENEEA. The CDR3 has 12 residues.